This TCR beta chain appears in the sequencing data of a study of blood T cell repertoires in COVID-19. Germline V CDR1 and CDR2: SSHAT, FNYEAQ (reference sequence). There are 14 residues in the CDR3. Clones were read by immunoSEQ multiplex PCR, and TCRdb kept only the in-frame ones, dropping some. The data show some 240,000 clones, roughly 85% seen once. As for this clone: An end of the junction does not agree with germline; a read error may underlie this.

The receptor was derived from a woman in her seventies with COVID-19, enrolled during active disease. The J gene is TRBJ2-2, the V gene TRBV7-7; 7 bases map to TRBD2. The source material was peripheral blood. CDR3 bases: TGTGCTAGCAGCTTATCCGGGAGGACCGGGGAGCTGTTTTTT. Protein: CASSLSGRTGELFF.